This T cell receptor (beta chain) was captured by sequencing in a study of vaccination and CD4 T cells after COVID-19. Whole-study context: The cells were exposed to overlapping spike peptides originating from SARS-CoV-2, HCoV-NL63, HCoV-OC43 and HCoV-229E for stimulation.

To note about this clonotype: The antigen remains unidentified.

Deletions cut 7 bases from V and 0 bases from J, with 18 bases between. The CDR3 loop spans 16 amino acids. This sample's treatment: approximately nine-day PBMC culture with coronavirus spike peptide pools or control peptides (ViraFEST assay). Sequence data for DNA of cultured CD4+ T cells were generated by the Oncomine TCR Beta short-read assay. TCRdb ran MiXCR on the PCR reads and lists one entry per CDR3 protein. The sample has about 19,000 distinct CDR3 sequences, roughly 63% seen once. The chain has TRBV12-3 or TRBV12-4 and TRBJ1-1, with D perhaps matching TRBD1 (5 bases). This TCR came from a human donor who had recovered from COVID-19. Source material: CD4+ T cells from blood, cultured in vitro. This CDR3 is CASILGTGGLNTEAFF. The DNA of the CDR3 is TGTGCCAGCATCCTGGGAACAGGAGGTTTGAACACTGAAGCTTTCTTT.